The rows below give T cell receptor beta chains drawn from one sample of a study of human T cells and chemical hapten exposure. TCRdb recomputed calls from the RACE reads with MiXCR, one row per CDR3 protein. The sample yields 300,000 to 400,000 distinct CDR3 sequences, under 8% seen once. The sample here was whole blood, taken in connection with sensitization to the hapten diphenylcyclopropenone (DPC). These receptors originate from a woman younger than 30 with alopecia areata. Some clones in this sample may be carry-over from other donors' samples. Both conserved end residues are part of each CDR3. Fields, in order: V gene, J gene, CDR3 protein.

v_call: TRBV5-5
j_call: TRBJ1-3
cdr3_aa: CASRMSSGNTIYF

v_call: TRBV5-6
j_call: TRBJ1-3
cdr3_aa: CASSYVQGSGGNTIYF

v_call: TRBV25-1
j_call: TRBJ1-2
cdr3_aa: CASSQSGKSGYTF

v_call: TRBV6-2/TRBV6-3
j_call: TRBJ2-3
cdr3_aa: CASSYQSDTQYF

v_call: TRBV6-1
j_call: TRBJ2-5
cdr3_aa: CASRRTGGGGEAQYF

v_call: TRBV28
j_call: TRBJ2-3
cdr3_aa: CASSSPGKRGGRTDTQYF

v_call: TRBV18
j_call: TRBJ1-5
cdr3_aa: CASSPINRGDQPQHF

v_call: TRBV4-3
j_call: TRBJ2-3
cdr3_aa: CASSQDIRIGTAYTQYF

v_call: TRBV6-5
j_call: TRBJ2-1
cdr3_aa: CASSYEGRLHNEQFF

v_call: TRBV7-8
j_call: TRBJ2-1
cdr3_aa: CASSLRRGADYNEQFF

v_call: TRBV4-2
j_call: TRBJ1-4
cdr3_aa: CASSQDVQGARGKLFF

v_call: TRBV6-6
j_call: TRBJ2-2
cdr3_aa: CASTPGTGYTGELFF

v_call: TRBV10-3
j_call: TRBJ2-1
cdr3_aa: CAISEPSGAGGDEQFF

v_call: TRBV9
j_call: TRBJ2-7
cdr3_aa: CASSVVGEETYEQYF

v_call: TRBV5-4
j_call: TRBJ2-5
cdr3_aa: CASSPAGTSGKTQYF

v_call: TRBV7-2
j_call: TRBJ2-3
cdr3_aa: CASSLDEDTQYF

v_call: TRBV6-5
j_call: TRBJ1-5
cdr3_aa: CASSYGGADEGNQPQHF

v_call: TRBV7-8
j_call: TRBJ2-3
cdr3_aa: CASSLIPRLGPSTDTQYF

v_call: TRBV7-2
j_call: TRBJ2-2
cdr3_aa: CASSLLAGGTGELFF

v_call: TRBV7-2
j_call: TRBJ2-4
cdr3_aa: CASSSGLASAKNIQYF

v_call: TRBV28
j_call: TRBJ1-1
cdr3_aa: CASRYTTGRTLNTEAFF

v_call: TRBV20-1
j_call: TRBJ2-3
cdr3_aa: CSARFRSGGADTQYF

v_call: TRBV2
j_call: TRBJ2-3
cdr3_aa: CAIFPTGARTDTQYF

v_call: TRBV20-1
j_call: TRBJ1-5
cdr3_aa: CSASGSDGNQPQHF

v_call: TRBV20-1
j_call: TRBJ2-7
cdr3_aa: CSAPRAGVELYEQYF

v_call: TRBV6-5
j_call: TRBJ1-3
cdr3_aa: CASSYSTRLINTIYF

v_call: TRBV7-7
j_call: TRBJ2-5
cdr3_aa: CASSSNEETQYF